The 10 T cell receptor beta chains listed next were all sequenced from one sample in a study of T-cell memory formation after mild COVID-19. TCRdb processed the 5' RACE reads anew with MiXCR; each CDR3 protein has one entry. The sample has under 150,000 distinct CDR3 sequences, about a sixth seen once; the top ten hold about 14%. Sequencing input: PBMCs or a T cell subset sorted from them (not recorded which). These receptors were obtained from an adult woman who had mild COVID-19 (a few samples of this study predate the infection). Cell type and time point are not known.

The V gene is TRBV29-1, the J gene TRBJ2-2; D gene unclear. This CDR3 has 12 residues. The germline V and J ends were trimmed by 3 bases and 10 bases, with 12 bases remaining between them. CDR1 and CDR2 (germline): SQVTM, ANQGSEA. The CDR3 bases are TGCAGCGTTGAGGGTCAAAGGGTGGAGCTGTTTTTT. The encoded protein is CSVEGQRVELFF.

The J gene is TRBJ2-7, the V gene TRBV3-1, with D unresolved. The CDR3 is 14 amino acids. The germline V gene has CDR1 LGHDT and CDR2 YNNKEL (reference sequence). The V end was cut by 2 bases, the J end by 1 base, with 9 bases between. Here the CDR3 reads CASSQFDGSYEQYF. The CDR3 DNA sequence: TGTGCCAGCAGCCAATTTGACGGTTCCTACGAGCAGTACTTC.

This clonotype was counted between two and nine times. This rearrangement joins TRBV4-3 to TRBJ2-7; TRBD1 might be the D (6 bases). Germline CDR1 reads LGHNA; CDR2 reads YSLEER. V was clipped by 0 bases and J by 2 bases, with 20 bases between them. There are 18 residues in the CDR3. CDR3 bases: TGCGCCAGCAGCCAAGATTTGGGGGACACTCCAAGGCCCTACGAGCAGTACTTC. Protein: CASSQDLGDTPRPYEQYF.

This clonotype was detected many times. The V and J genes are TRBV12-3 or TRBV12-4 and TRBJ2-5; 10 bases match TRBD1. Losses at the gene ends were 6 bases for V and 5 bases for J; bases not matched to a gene: 6. The CDR3 has 14 amino acids. This CDR3 is CASRRTGGGETQYF. DNA for the CDR3: TGTGCCAGCAGGAGGACAGGGGGTGGGGAGACCCAGTACTTC.

The chain recombines TRBV2 with TRBJ1-1; D might be TRBD1 (6 bases). Trimming took 8 bases from V and 4 from J, leaving 8 bases between them. The germline V gene encodes CDR1 SNHLY and CDR2 FYNNEI. The CDR3 has 11 amino acids. The CDR3 sequence is CASEGGTEAFF. CDR3 sequence (DNA): TGTGCCAGCGAGGGGGGCACTGAAGCTTTCTTT.

The J gene is TRBJ2-1, the V gene TRBV20-1; TRBD2 matches 8 bases. CDR1 DFQATT and CDR2 SNEGSKA come from the germline V gene (reference sequence). Trimming took 2 bases from V and 4 from J; bases not matched to a gene: 10. This CDR3 region has 16 residues. DNA for the CDR3: TGCAGTGCTAGAAGGCTAACTAGACTAGCGTACAATGAGCAGTTCTTC. Residues: CSARRLTRLAYNEQFF.

V gene TRBV11-2 combines with J gene TRBJ2-7, with D possibly TRBD1 on 5 matching bases. The CDR3 length is 13 residues. V dropped 6 bases and J dropped 3 bases, with 12 bases sitting between them. The germline CDR1 and CDR2 sequences are SGHAT and FQNNGV. CDR3 coding DNA: TGTGCCAGCAGACAGGTCGGGTACTACGAGCAGTACTTC. Amino acid sequence: CASRQVGYYEQYF.

This clonotype has just a few counts. The chain is built from TRBV19 and TRBJ2-2, with D perhaps TRBD1 (5 bases). This CDR3 is built from 14 residues. Germline V gene lookup returns CDR1 LNHDA and CDR2 SQIVND (reference sequence). The germline V and J ends were trimmed by 3 bases and 6 bases, with 11 bases remaining between them. CDR3 protein: CASSIRRDPGELFF. In nucleotides, the CDR3 is TGTGCCAGTAGTATCCGCAGGGATCCCGGGGAGCTGTTTTTT.

This clonotype was counted between two and nine times. The chain joins TRBV3-1 to TRBJ1-1; unclear D gene. The ends were cut back, 0 bases at V and 2 bases at J, with 7 bases in the middle. The CDR3 spans 14 residues. CDR1 is LGHDT, CDR2 YNNKEL, per germline (reference sequence). CDR3 amino acids: CASSQDNGNTEAFF. In DNA form, the CDR3 reads TGTGCCAGCAGCCAAGACAACGGAAACACTGAAGCTTTCTTT.

The chain joins TRBV12-3 or TRBV12-4 to TRBJ1-1; 7 nucleotides align to TRBD1. This CDR3 is 15 amino acids long. The junction had 12 bases not matched to a gene; V was cut back by 5 bases and J by 6 bases. CDR3 nucleotides: TGTGCCAGCAGTCTTACCCCGACAGGGATGGCTGAAGCTTTCTTT. Translation gives CASSLTPTGMAEAFF.